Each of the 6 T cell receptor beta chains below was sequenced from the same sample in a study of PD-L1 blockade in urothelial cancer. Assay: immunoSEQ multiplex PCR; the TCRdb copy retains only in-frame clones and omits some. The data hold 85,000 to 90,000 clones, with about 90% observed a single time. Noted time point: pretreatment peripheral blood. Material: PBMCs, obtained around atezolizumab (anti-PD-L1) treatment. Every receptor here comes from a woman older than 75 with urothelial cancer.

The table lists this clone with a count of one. CDR3 nucleotide sequence: TGTGCCAGCTCACCAGCTGGCGGGTCGGGACAGCTGTTAGGCACTGAAGCTTTCTTT. Translating gives CASSPAGGSGQLLGTEAFF. The J gene is TRBJ1-1, the V gene TRBV18, with 7 bases aligning to TRBD1. Germline CDR1 KGHSH, CDR2 LQKENI. The V and J ends lost 2 bases and 4 bases, in that order; junction bases with no gene match: 19. The CDR3 spans 19 residues.

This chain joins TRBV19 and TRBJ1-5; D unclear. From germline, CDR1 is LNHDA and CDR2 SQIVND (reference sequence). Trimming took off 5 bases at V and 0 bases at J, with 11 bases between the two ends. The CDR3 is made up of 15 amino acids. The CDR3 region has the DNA TGTGCCAGTAGTGATGCAGGTCGTAGCAATCAGCCCCAGCATTTT. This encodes CASSDAGRSNQPQHF.

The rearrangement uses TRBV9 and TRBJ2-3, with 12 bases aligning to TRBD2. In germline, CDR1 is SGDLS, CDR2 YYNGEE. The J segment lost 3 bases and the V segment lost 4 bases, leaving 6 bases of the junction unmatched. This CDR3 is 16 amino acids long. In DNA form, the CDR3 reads TGTGCCAGCAGCCCCCTAGCGGGAGGGCCGACAGATACGCAGTATTTT. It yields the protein CASSPLAGGPTDTQYF.

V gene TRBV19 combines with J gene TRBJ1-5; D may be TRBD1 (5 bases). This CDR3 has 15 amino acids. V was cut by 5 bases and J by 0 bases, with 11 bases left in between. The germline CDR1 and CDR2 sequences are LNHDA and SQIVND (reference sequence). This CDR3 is CASSQEGNSNQPQHF. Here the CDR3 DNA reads TGTGCCAGTAGTCAGGAGGGGAATAGCAATCAGCCCCAGCATTTT.

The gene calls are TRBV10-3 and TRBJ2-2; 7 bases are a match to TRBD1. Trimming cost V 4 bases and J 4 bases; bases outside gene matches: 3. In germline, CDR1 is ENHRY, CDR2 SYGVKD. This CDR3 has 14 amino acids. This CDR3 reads CAISGDSSTGELFF. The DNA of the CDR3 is TGTGCCATCAGTGGGGACAGTTCCACCGGGGAGCTGTTTTTT.

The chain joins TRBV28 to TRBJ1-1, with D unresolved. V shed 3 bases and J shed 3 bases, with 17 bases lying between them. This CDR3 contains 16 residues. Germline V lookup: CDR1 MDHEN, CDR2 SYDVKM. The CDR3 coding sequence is TGTGCCAGCAGTTTTCGTACGCCCCGCGCGGACACTGAAGCTTTCTTT. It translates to CASSFRTPRADTEAFF.